This TCR beta chain was captured in a study of blood T cell repertoires in COVID-19. TCRdb's table, derived via immunoSEQ multiplex PCR, lists solely in-frame clones and lacks some. The sample yields 140,000 to 150,000 clones, roughly 90% seen once. CDR3 length equals 13 residues. The germline gives CDR1 MGHRA, CDR2 YSYEKL. V lost 6 bases to trimming and J lost 0 bases; unmatched junction nucleotides: 1. The receptor's source is a man in his sixties with active or convalescent COVID-19. Sequencing was carried out using peripheral blood. V is TRBV4-1 and J is TRBJ2-7; the match to TRBD1 covers 8 bases. CDR3 bases: TGCGCCAGCAGAGGACAGGGCTCCTACGAGCAGTACTTC. Amino acids: CASRGQGSYEQYF.